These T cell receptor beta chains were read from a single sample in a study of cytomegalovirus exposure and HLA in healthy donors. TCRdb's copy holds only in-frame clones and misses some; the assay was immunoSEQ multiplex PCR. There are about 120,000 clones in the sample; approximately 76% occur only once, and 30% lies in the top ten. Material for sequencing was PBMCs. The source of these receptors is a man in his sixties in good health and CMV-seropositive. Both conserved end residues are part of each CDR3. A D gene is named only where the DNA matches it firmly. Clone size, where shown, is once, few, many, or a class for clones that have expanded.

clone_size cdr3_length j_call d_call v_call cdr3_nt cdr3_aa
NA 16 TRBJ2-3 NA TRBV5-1 TGCGCCAGCAGCTTGGAGGGGTCCCCTAGCACAGATACGCAGTATTTT CASSLEGSPSTDTQYF
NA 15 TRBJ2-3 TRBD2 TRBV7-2 TGTGCCAGCAGCCGCACTAGCGGGGACACAGATACGCAGTATTTT CASSRTSGDTDTQYF
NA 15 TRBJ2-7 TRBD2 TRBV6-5 TGTGCCAGCAGTTACAGAACTAGCGGGAGCTACGAGCAGTACTTC CASSYRTSGSYEQYF
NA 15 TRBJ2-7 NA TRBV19 TGTGCCAGTAGTATATACCTAGCCAATTCCTACGAGCAGTACTTC CASSIYLANSYEQYF
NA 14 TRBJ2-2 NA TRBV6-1 TGTGCCAGCACCCCCTATTTCAGGACCGGGGAGCTGTTTTTT CASTPYFRTGELFF
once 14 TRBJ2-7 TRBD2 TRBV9 TGTGCCAGCAGCGTAGCTGGGGGGGGCTACGAGCAGTACTTC CASSVAGGGYEQYF
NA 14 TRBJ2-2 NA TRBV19 TGTGCCAGTAGTTTTGAGGAGTACACCGGGGAGCTGTTTTTT CASSFEEYTGELFF
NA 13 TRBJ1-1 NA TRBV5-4 TGTGCCAGCAGCTTGGCAGAGAACACTGAAGCTTTCTTT CASSLAENTEAFF
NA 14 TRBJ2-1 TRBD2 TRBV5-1 TGCGCCAGCAGCTTGGCGGCGGGGGGACTTGAGCAGTTCTTC CASSLAAGGLEQFF
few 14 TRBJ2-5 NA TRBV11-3 TGTGCCAGCAGCTTGGGGGGATTTGGAGAGACCCAGTACTTC CASSLGGFGETQYF
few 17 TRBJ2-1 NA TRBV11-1 NA CASSSSGRAGTYNEQFF
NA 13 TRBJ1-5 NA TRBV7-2 TGTGCCAGCAGCTTCACTGGCAATCAGCCCCAGCATTTT CASSFTGNQPQHF
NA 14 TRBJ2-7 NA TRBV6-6 TGTGCCAGCAGTTACTGGGCAGGGCACTACGAGCAGTACTTC CASSYWAGHYEQYF
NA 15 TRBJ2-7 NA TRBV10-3 TGTGCCATCAGCGTGGACAGCTCCTTATCCTACGAGCAGTACTTC CAISVDSSLSYEQYF
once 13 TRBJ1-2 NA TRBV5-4 TGTGCCAGCAGCTTGGGGACAGACTATGGCTACACCTTC CASSLGTDYGYTF
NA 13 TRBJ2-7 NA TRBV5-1 TGCGCCAGCAGCTTAAACAGGGACTACGAGCAGTACTTC CASSLNRDYEQYF
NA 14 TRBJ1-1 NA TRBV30 TGTGCCTGGAGTCGGCCAGGGGAAAGAACTGAAGCTTTCTTT CAWSRPGERTEAFF
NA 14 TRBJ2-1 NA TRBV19 TGTGCCAGTGCCTTGGGGCGGCCCTACAATGAGCAGTTCTTC CASALGRPYNEQFF
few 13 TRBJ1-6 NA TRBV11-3 TGTGCCAGCAGCTTAGAGGGCAATTCACCCCTCCACTTT CASSLEGNSPLHF
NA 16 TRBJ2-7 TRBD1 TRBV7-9 TGTTCCAGCAGCGCCGAGGGACAGGTGGGCTCCTACGAGCAGTACTTC CSSSAEGQVGSYEQYF
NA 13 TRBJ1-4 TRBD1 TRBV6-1 TGTGCCAGCAGTGAAGGACAGGGACGAAAACTGTTTTTT CASSEGQGRKLFF
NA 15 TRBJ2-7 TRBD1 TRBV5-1 TGCGCCAGCAGCCGGGGTGGGGGACAGGGCACCGAGCAGTACTTC CASSRGGGQGTEQYF
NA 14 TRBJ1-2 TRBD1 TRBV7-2 TGTGCCAGCAGCTTCGACAGGGTAATTGTTTACTACACCTTC CASSFDRVIVYYTF
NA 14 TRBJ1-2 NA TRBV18 TGTGCCAGCTCACCAAGTAGTCTTAACTATGGCTACACCTTC CASSPSSLNYGYTF
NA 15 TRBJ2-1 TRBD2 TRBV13 TGTGCCAGCAGTACAACTAGCGGGGAGGACAATGAGCAGTTCTTC CASSTTSGEDNEQFF
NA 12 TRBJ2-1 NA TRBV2 TGTGCCAGCAGTGATGGTGGGGGGGCCGAGTTCTTC CASSDGGGAEFF
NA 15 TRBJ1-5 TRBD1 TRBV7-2 TGTGCCAGCAGCCGGGACAGGGGGTTCTCTCAGCCCCAGCATTTT CASSRDRGFSQPQHF
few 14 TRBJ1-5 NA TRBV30 TGTGCCTGGAAGGGCAGGGCTAGCAATCAGCCCCAGCATTTT CAWKGRASNQPQHF
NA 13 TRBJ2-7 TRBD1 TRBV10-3 TGTGCCATCAGTACTGACAGGGCCTACGAGCAGTACTTC CAISTDRAYEQYF
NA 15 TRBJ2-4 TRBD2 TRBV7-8 TGTGCCAGCAGGGCAGCGCGGGGAGGGAAAAACATTCAGTACTTC CASRAARGGKNIQYF
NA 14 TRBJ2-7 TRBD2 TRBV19 TGTGCCAGTACCCGGACTAGCGTCTCCTACGAGCAGTACTTC CASTRTSVSYEQYF
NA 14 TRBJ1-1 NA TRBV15 TGTGCCACCAGCAGAGGGCCCATGAACACTGAAGCTTTCTTT CATSRGPMNTEAFF
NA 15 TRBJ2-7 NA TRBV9 TGTGCCAGCAGCGCGAGGGGGTCCCTACCTACCGAGCAGTACTTC CASSARGSLPTEQYF
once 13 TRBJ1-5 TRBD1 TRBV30 TGTGCCTGGAGTGTACAGGGGGCTCAGCCCCAGCATTTT CAWSVQGAQPQHF
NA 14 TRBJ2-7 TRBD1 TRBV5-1 TGCGCCAGCAGCTTGGACAGGGGAAGGGACGAGCAGTACTTC CASSLDRGRDEQYF
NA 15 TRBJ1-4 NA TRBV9 TGTGCCAGCAGCGTATATGGGGCCACTAATGAAAAACTGTTTTTT CASSVYGATNEKLFF
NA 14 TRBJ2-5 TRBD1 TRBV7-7 TGTGCCAGCGGATCGATGGGACAGGAAGAGACCCAGTACTTC CASGSMGQEETQYF
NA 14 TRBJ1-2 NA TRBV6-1 TGCGCCAGCAGTCCAGGAACAGGGACCTACGGCTACACCTTC CASSPGTGTYGYTF
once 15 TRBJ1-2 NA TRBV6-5 TGTGCCAGCAGTCCCGGACAGTCCTCTAACTATGGCTACACCTTC CASSPGQSSNYGYTF
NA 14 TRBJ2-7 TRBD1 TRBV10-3 TGTGCCATCAGCGGGACAGGGTACTCCTACGAGCAGTACTTC CAISGTGYSYEQYF
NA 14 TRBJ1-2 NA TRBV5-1 TGCGCCAGCAGCTCGTCCACGGGGGGCTATGTCTACACCTTC CASSSSTGGYVYTF
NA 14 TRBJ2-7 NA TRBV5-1 TGCGCCAGCAGTTTTCAGGGGAATGTGGGGGAGCAGTACTTC CASSFQGNVGEQYF
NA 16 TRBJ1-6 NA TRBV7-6 TGTGCCAGCAGCTTAGGCCGGGCCGGAGGAAATTCACCCCTCCACTTT CASSLGRAGGNSPLHF
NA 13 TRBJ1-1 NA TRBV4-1 TGCGCCAGCAGCCAAATCGTGAACACTGAAGCTTTCTTT CASSQIVNTEAFF
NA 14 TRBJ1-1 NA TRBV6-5 TGTGCCAGCAGTTACTCCTCCTGGGCCACTGAAGCTTTCTTT CASSYSSWATEAFF
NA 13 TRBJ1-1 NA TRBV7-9 TGTGCCAGCAGCATACAGGGGAACACTGAAGCTTTCTTT CASSIQGNTEAFF
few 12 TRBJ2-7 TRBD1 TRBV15 TGTGCCACCAGCAGCAGGGGGCGCGAGCAGTACTTC CATSSRGREQYF
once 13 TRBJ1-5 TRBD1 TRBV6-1 TGTGCCAGCAGAGGGACAGTGAATCAGCCCCAGCATTTT CASRGTVNQPQHF
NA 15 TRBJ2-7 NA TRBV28 TGTGCCAGCAGCAACTCCGGGACAACCAACTACGAGCAGTACTTC CASSNSGTTNYEQYF
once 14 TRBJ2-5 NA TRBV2 TGTGCCAGCAGTGCGGGAGCGGCTCAAGAGACCCAGTACTTC CASSAGAAQETQYF
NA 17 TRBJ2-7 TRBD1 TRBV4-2 TGTGCCAGCAGCCAAGATCGGGTTGGACAGGGCCCCTACGAGCAGTACTTC CASSQDRVGQGPYEQYF
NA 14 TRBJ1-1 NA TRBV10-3 TGTGCCATCAGTGGGGGACAAAACAAACCTGAAGCTTTCTTT CAISGGQNKPEAFF